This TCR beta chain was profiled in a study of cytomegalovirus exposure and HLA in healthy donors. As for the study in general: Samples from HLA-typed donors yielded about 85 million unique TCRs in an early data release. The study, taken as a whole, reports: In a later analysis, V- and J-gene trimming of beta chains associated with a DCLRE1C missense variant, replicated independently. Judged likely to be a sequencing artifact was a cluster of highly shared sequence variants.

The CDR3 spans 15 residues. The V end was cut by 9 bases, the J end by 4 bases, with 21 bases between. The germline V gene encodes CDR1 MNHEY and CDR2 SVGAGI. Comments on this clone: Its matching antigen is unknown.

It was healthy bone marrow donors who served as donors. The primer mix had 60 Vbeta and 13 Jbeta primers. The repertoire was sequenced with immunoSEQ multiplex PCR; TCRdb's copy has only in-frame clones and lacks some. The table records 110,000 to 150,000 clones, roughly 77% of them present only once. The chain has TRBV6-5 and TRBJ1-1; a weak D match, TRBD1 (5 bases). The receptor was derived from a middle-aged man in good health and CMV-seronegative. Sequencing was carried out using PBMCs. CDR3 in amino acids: CASSLAGGVTTEAFF. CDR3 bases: TGTGCCAGTTCCCTCGCCGGGGGGGTTACCACTGAAGCTTTCTTT.